This is a list of T cell receptor beta chains from one sample in a study of blood T cell repertoires in COVID-19. Profiled with immunoSEQ multiplex PCR; TCRdb holds only in-frame clones, not every one. In the table there are a few hundred thousand clones, approximately 79% of which are singletons. Sequencing was done on a sample of peripheral blood. These receptors originate from a human donor in a cohort sampled during active COVID-19. The CDR3 runs from the conserved cysteine through the conserved F or W. Fields, in order: D gene, V gene, J gene, clone size, CDR3 DNA, CDR3 protein. The D gene is left open where the match is weak. The size field is filled for only some rows; it gives once, few, many or a size class.

d_call: NA; v_call: TRBV15; j_call: TRBJ2-3; clone_size: NA; cdr3_nt: TGTGCCACCAGCAGAGATTTGCTAGCGATGAGCACAGATACGCAGTATTTT; cdr3_aa: CATSRDLLAMSTDTQYF
d_call: NA; v_call: TRBV5-1; j_call: TRBJ2-5; clone_size: NA; cdr3_nt: TGCGCCAGCAGCTTGAGCGCGGTTCAAGAGACCCAGTACTTC; cdr3_aa: CASSLSAVQETQYF
d_call: TRBD1; v_call: TRBV9; j_call: TRBJ1-2; clone_size: NA; cdr3_nt: TGTGCCAGCAGCCTAGGGGGCGACTATGGCTACACCTTC; cdr3_aa: CASSLGGDYGYTF
d_call: NA; v_call: TRBV4-2; j_call: TRBJ1-2; clone_size: few; cdr3_nt: TGTGCCAGCAGCCTTCGAGCAACCTATGGCTACACCTTC; cdr3_aa: CASSLRATYGYTF
d_call: NA; v_call: TRBV5-1; j_call: TRBJ1-4; clone_size: once; cdr3_nt: TGCGCCAGCAGCCGTGACAGATACGATGAAAAACTGTTTTTT; cdr3_aa: CASSRDRYDEKLFF
d_call: NA; v_call: TRBV29-1; j_call: TRBJ1-4; clone_size: NA; cdr3_nt: TGCAGCGTGGGGGGTGGGGAAAAACTGTTTTTT; cdr3_aa: CSVGGGEKLFF
d_call: TRBD1; v_call: TRBV5-8; j_call: TRBJ1-5; clone_size: NA; cdr3_nt: TGTGCCAGCAGCTTCTCGACAGGGGGCCATGGTCAGCCCCAGCATTTT; cdr3_aa: CASSFSTGGHGQPQHF
d_call: NA; v_call: TRBV15; j_call: TRBJ1-5; clone_size: once; cdr3_nt: TGTGCCACCAGCAGAGCTGGCAATCAGCCCCAGCATTTT; cdr3_aa: CATSRAGNQPQHF
d_call: NA; v_call: TRBV5-1; j_call: TRBJ1-6; clone_size: NA; cdr3_nt: TGCGCCAGCAGCTTGGCCCGCGAGGGTTCACCCCTCCACTTT; cdr3_aa: CASSLAREGSPLHF
d_call: TRBD1; v_call: TRBV7-8; j_call: TRBJ1-2; clone_size: NA; cdr3_nt: TGTGCCAGCAGCTCGAGACAGGGGTTTGTCTATGGCTACACCTTC; cdr3_aa: CASSSRQGFVYGYTF